The 22 T cell receptor beta chains listed next were all sequenced from one sample in a study of T cell changes during pregnancy in multiple sclerosis. TCRdb's copy holds only in-frame clones and misses some; the assay was immunoSEQ multiplex PCR. The top ten clones hold less than 3% of a sample with about 59,000 clones, more than 85% of them seen once. The sample here was peripheral blood, taken in the third trimester of pregnancy. The source is a female donor in good health, enrolled as a control in a pregnancy study.

The CDR3 protein is CASTPMGLAVYNEQFF. The CDR3 DNA reads as TGTGCCAGCACGCCTATGGGGCTAGCGGTCTACAATGAGCAGTTCTTC. The chain couples TRBV25-1 to TRBJ2-1, with 7 bases identical to TRBD2. Trimming took 7 bases from V and 3 from J; bases not matched to a gene: 12. The CDR3 totals 16 residues. The germline V gene encodes CDR1 MGHDK and CDR2 SYGVNS.

The rearrangement joins TRBV4-3 to TRBJ2-1; 10 bases align to TRBD2. V was clipped by 0 bases and J by 7 bases; unmatched bases: 6. CDR1 and CDR2 (germline): LGHNA, YSLEER. The CDR3 loop spans 16 amino acids. CDR3 bases: TGCGCCAGCAGCCAAGATCCTAGCGGGAGCTTTAATGAGCAGTTCTTC. Amino acid sequence: CASSQDPSGSFNEQFF.

The V gene is TRBV4-1, the J gene TRBJ2-7, with 8 bases lining up with TRBD1. V shed 0 bases and J 3 bases; nucleotides not matched to a gene: 1. There are 14 residues in the CDR3. Germline CDR1 MGHRA, CDR2 YSYEKL. The CDR3 spells CASSQDTGGYEQYF. The CDR3 DNA sequence: TGCGCCAGCAGCCAAGATACAGGGGGCTACGAGCAGTACTTC.

This chain links TRBV19 with TRBJ2-4; 11 positions match TRBD1. V was clipped by 5 bases and J by 0 bases; unmatched bases: 12. Germline V gene lookup returns CDR1 LNHDA and CDR2 SQIVND (reference sequence). This CDR3 spans 19 amino acids. The CDR3 DNA reads as TGTGCCAGTAGTCCCGGACAGGGGGCTACATGGATAGCCAAAAACATTCAGTACTTC. It is translated as CASSPGQGATWIAKNIQYF.

The V call is TRBV4-3, the J call TRBJ2-1; possible D gene TRBD2, 6 bases. The germline V gene encodes CDR1 LGHNA and CDR2 YSLEER. The CDR3 contains 16 residues. V was cut by 0 bases and J by 4 bases, with 13 bases left in between. CDR3 amino acids: CASSQEHGSKYNEQFF. The CDR3, as DNA: TGCGCCAGCAGCCAAGAACACGGGAGTAAGTACAATGAGCAGTTCTTC.

In regard to this clone: Compared with germline, one end of the junction differs, possibly owing to a read error. V gene TRBV15 combines with J gene TRBJ1-5; D may be TRBD1 (5 bases). The CDR3 is made up of 16 amino acids. Per the germline V gene, CDR1 is LNHNV and CDR2 is YYDKDF (reference sequence). CDR3 sequence: CATSIFGGGSYQPQHF. CDR3 nucleotide sequence: TGTGCCACCAGCATTTTCGGGGGAGGTAGCTATCAGCCCCAGCATTTT.

This sequence joins TRBV30 and TRBJ2-2; no reliable D call. Germline CDR1 reads GTSNPN; CDR2 reads SVGIG (reference sequence). The CDR3 has 13 amino acids. The V end lost 2 bases, the J end lost 7 bases, and 11 bases lay between the germline ends. The CDR3 sequence is CAWSPRNYGELFF. CDR3 nucleotide sequence: TGTGCCTGGAGTCCTCGGAACTACGGGGAGCTGTTTTTT.

The CDR3 region has the DNA TGTGCCAGCAGCCTAGCGGGAGGTACGTCGAAGAATGAGCAGTTCTTC. Translation: CASSLAGGTSKNEQFF. The chain couples TRBV28 to TRBJ2-1, with TRBD2 matching over 11 bases. The CDR3 covers 16 residues. J gave up 7 bases and V 6 bases, and 11 bases lay outside the gene matches. Germline CDR1 and CDR2: MDHEN and SYDVKM.

CDR3 in DNA: TGTGCCAGCAGTGGGGCGGACCTACTGAACACTGAAGCTTTCTTT. Translating gives CASSGADLLNTEAFF. The rearrangement joins TRBV6-6 to TRBJ1-1, with D tentatively TRBD1 (5 bases). This CDR3 spans 15 amino acids. V shed 5 bases and J shed 0 bases, with 13 bases lying between them. Germline V gene data show CDR1 as MNHNY and CDR2 as SVGAGI (reference sequence).

V usage is TRBV5-1 and J usage is TRBJ2-5, with 7 bases lining up with TRBD2. V lost 4 bases and J lost 5; bases outside the gene matches: 11. CDR3 length: 15 residues. Looked up from germline, CDR1 is SGHRS and CDR2 is YFSETQ. This CDR3 reads CASSLLTGGGETQYF. The CDR3 nucleotides are TGCGCCAGCAGCCTCCTGACGGGGGGAGGCGAGACCCAGTACTTC.

V and J are TRBV7-3 and TRBJ2-1, with D possibly TRBD2 on 6 matching bases. CDR3 length equals 15 residues. The V gene lost 4 bases and the J gene lost 0 bases, with 10 bases spanning the gap. Germline V CDR1 and CDR2: SGHTA, FQGTGA. For the CDR3, the DNA is TGTGCCAGCAGCTCCTTGGGGGGCTCCTACAATGAGCAGTTCTTC. Translating it yields CASSSLGGSYNEQFF.

J is TRBJ1-5 and V is TRBV19, with 8 bases aligning to TRBD1. The germline CDR1 and CDR2 sequences are LNHDA and SQIVND (reference sequence). The junction had 9 bases not matched to a gene; V was cut back by 5 bases and J by 6 bases. The CDR3 is 15 residues long. CDR3 DNA: TGTGCCAGTAGTGGGGGACAGGCGGCGGGTCAGCCCCAGCATTTT. It is translated as CASSGGQAAGQPQHF.

This chain uses TRBV30 with TRBJ1-2; D is unresolved. Trimming cost V 4 bases and J 2 bases, with 11 bases left between them. CDR1 GTSNPN and CDR2 SVGIG come from the germline V gene (reference sequence). The CDR3 loop spans 13 amino acids. The CDR3 DNA is TGTGCCTGGAACCCGGGGATGAACTATGGCTACACCTTC. It encodes CAWNPGMNYGYTF.

The chain carries TRBV9 and TRBJ1-1; D not resolved. The CDR3 runs 14 residues. The V end lost 4 bases, the J end lost 1 base, and 11 bases lay between the germline ends. Germline CDR1 and CDR2: SGDLS and YYNGEE. DNA of the CDR3: TGTGCCAGCAGCCCCTTGGGCCAGAACACTGAAGCTTTCTTT. Translation gives CASSPLGQNTEAFF.

This clone was counted once. This rearrangement joins TRBV5-6 to TRBJ1-1; D is undetermined. The length of the CDR3 is 15 residues. Germline CDR1 is SGHDT and CDR2 is YYEEEE. The germline V and J ends were trimmed by 3 bases and 1 base, with 13 bases remaining between them. The DNA of the CDR3 is TGTGCCAGCAGCTCTTTTTACAGCGGGAACACTGAAGCTTTCTTT. Protein sequence: CASSSFYSGNTEAFF.

The rearrangement joins TRBV6-6 to TRBJ1-5; TRBD1 matches at 12 bases. Germline V gene lookup returns CDR1 MNHNY and CDR2 SVGAGI (reference sequence). V lost 0 bases, J lost 6 bases, and 3 bases stayed unmatched. This CDR3 is 16 amino acids long. The CDR3 nucleotides are TGTGCCAGCAGTTACTCTGGGACAGGGGGCTTTCAGCCCCAGCATTTT. It encodes CASSYSGTGGFQPQHF.

The chain employs TRBV13 and TRBJ2-7; D is possibly TRBD1 (5 bases). V shed 4 bases and J shed 2 bases, with 9 bases lying between them. The length of the CDR3 is 13 residues. Germline loops: CDR1 PRHDT, CDR2 FYEKMQ (reference sequence). In DNA form, the CDR3 reads TGTGCCAGCAGCTCGGACACCCCCTACGAGCAGTACTTC. Protein: CASSSDTPYEQYF.

The chain has TRBV27 and TRBJ2-2; TRBD2 might be the D (5 bases). CDR1 and CDR2 from the germline V gene are MNHEY and SMNVEV (reference sequence). Between the trimmed V and J ends, which lost 2 bases and 1 base, there was a span of 14 bases. This CDR3 spans 17 amino acids. The CDR3 DNA sequence: TGTGCCAGCAGTTTAAGTGTTTACGGGATGAACACCGGGGAGCTGTTTTTT. It encodes CASSLSVYGMNTGELFF.

In nucleotides, the CDR3 is TGTGCCAGCGCACGACAGGGGGAAAGTGAAAAACTGTTTTTT. Protein product: CASARQGESEKLFF. The gene calls are TRBV18 and TRBJ1-4; 9 bases align to TRBD1. The CDR3 runs to 14 residues. The trim removed 8 bases at V and 7 bases at J, leaving 8 bases unmatched. Per the germline V gene, CDR1 is KGHSH and CDR2 is LQKENI.

The CDR3 nucleotides read TGTGCCAGCAGCTTCGGGACTAGCGGGGGAGATACGCAGTATTTT. It is translated as CASSFGTSGGDTQYF. This rearrangement joins TRBV7-3 to TRBJ2-3, with 14 bases aligning to TRBD2. Germline CDR1 is SGHTA and CDR2 is FQGTGA. CDR3 length: 15 residues. V shed 3 bases and J 5 bases; nucleotides not matched to a gene: 1.

Turning to this clone: The sample carries other DNA sequences with the same CDR3. The rearrangement links TRBV7-9 to TRBJ2-5; D call uncertain. CDR3 length equals 11 residues. CDR1 and CDR2 from the germline V gene are SEHNR and FQNEAQ (reference sequence). The V end was cut by 4 bases, the J end by 3 bases, with 3 bases between. The CDR3 DNA reads TGTGCCAGCAGCTCGGAAGAGACCCAGTACTTC. Translating gives CASSSEETQYF. The complete variable domain, with remaining parts taken from reference TRBV7-9 and TRBJ2-5, reads DTGVSQNPRHKITKRGQNVTFRCDPISEHNRLYWYRQTLGQGPEFLTYFQNEAQLEKSRLLSDRFSAERPKGSFSTLEIQRTEQGDSAMYLCASSSEETQYFGPGTRLLVL.

The chain recombines TRBV9 with TRBJ1-2, with TRBD1 matching 8 bases. The CDR3 contains 15 residues. V lost 3 bases, J lost 1 base, and 5 bases stayed unmatched. The V gene's germline CDR1 is SGDLS and CDR2 YYNGEE. Here the CDR3 reads CASSAHRGFNYGYTF. The CDR3 coding sequence is TGTGCCAGCAGCGCACACAGGGGGTTTAACTATGGCTACACCTTC.